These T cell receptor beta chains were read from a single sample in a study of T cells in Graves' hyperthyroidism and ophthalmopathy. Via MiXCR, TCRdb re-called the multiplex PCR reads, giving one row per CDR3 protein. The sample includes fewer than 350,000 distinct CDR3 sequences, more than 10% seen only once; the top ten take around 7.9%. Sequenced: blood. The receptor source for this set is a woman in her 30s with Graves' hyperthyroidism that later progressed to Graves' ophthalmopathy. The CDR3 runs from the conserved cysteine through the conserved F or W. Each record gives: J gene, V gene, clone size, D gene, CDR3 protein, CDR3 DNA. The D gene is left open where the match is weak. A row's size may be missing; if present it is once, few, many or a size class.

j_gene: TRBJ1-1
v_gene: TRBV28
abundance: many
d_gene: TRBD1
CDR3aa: CASSPWTGPNTEAFF
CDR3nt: TGTGCCAGCAGTCCTTGGACAGGCCCGAACACTGAAGCTTTCTTT

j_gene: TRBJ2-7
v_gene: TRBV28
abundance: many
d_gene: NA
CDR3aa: CASSLPPTGIYEQYF
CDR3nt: TGTGCCAGCAGTTTACCCCCTACAGGGATCTACGAGCAGTACTTC

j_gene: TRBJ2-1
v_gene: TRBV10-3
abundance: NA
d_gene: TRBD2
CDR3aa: CAISERAGGPNEQFF
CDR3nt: TGTGCCATCAGTGAAAGGGCGGGAGGGCCAAATGAGCAGTTCTTC

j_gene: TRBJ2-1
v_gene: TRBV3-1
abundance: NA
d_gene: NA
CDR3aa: CASSPDWASSYNEQFF
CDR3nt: TGTGCCAGCAGCCCTGACTGGGCGAGCTCCTACAATGAGCAGTTCTTC

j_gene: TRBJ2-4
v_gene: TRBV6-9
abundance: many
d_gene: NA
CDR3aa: CASSQGRDLAKNIQYF
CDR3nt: TGTGCCAGCAGTCAAGGACGGGATCTAGCCAAAAACATTCAGTACTTC

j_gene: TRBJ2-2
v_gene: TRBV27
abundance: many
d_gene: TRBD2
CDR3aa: CASSFGSGRVTGELFF
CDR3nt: TGTGCCAGCAGTTTTGGTAGCGGGAGGGTCACCGGGGAGCTGTTTTTT

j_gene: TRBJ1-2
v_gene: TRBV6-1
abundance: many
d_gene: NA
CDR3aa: CASIIQGYGYTF
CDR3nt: TGTGCCAGCATTATACAGGGCTATGGCTACACCTTC

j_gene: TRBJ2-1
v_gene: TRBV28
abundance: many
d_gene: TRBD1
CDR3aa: CASRPPGQGYNEQFF
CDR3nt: TGTGCCAGCAGGCCCCCCGGACAGGGATACAATGAGCAGTTCTTC

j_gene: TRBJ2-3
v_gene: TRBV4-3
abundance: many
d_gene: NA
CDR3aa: CASSPESLGTDTQYF
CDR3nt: TGCGCCAGCAGCCCAGAGAGTTTGGGCACAGATACGCAGTATTTT

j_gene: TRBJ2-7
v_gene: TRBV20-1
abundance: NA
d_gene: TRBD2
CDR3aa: CSATAGTTTYEQYF
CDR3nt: TGCAGTGCTACGGCCGGGACTACAACCTACGAGCAGTACTTC

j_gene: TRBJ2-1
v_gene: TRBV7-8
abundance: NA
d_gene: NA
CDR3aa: CASSGIKESSYNEQFF
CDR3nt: TGTGCCAGCAGCGGGATAAAGGAGAGCTCCTACAATGAGCAGTTCTTC

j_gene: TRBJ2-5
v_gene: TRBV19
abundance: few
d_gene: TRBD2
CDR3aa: CASSIGGRAAETQYF
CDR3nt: TGTGCCAGTAGTATCGGCGGGAGGGCCGCTGAGACCCAGTACTTC

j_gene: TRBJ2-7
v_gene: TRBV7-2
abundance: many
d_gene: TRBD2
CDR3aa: CASSRTSGPYEQYF
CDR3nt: TGTGCCAGCAGCCGGACTAGCGGTCCCTACGAGCAGTACTTC

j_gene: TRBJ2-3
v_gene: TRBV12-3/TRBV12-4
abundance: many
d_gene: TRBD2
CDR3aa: CASSLWREDTDTQYF
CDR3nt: TGTGCCAGCAGTTTGTGGCGGGAGGACACAGATACGCAGTATTTT

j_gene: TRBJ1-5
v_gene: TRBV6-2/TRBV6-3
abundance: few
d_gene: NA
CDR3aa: CASTRDPGLGQPQHF
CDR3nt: TGTGCCAGTACCCGGGACCCCGGGCTGGGTCAGCCCCAGCATTTT

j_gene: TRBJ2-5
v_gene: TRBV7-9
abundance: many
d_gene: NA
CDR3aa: CASSGLMETQYF
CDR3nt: TGTGCCAGCAGCGGACTTATGGAGACCCAGTACTTC

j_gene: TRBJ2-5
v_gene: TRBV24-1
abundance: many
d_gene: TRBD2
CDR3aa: CATSDRPALAGQETQYF
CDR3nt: TGTGCCACCAGTGATAGACCGGCTCTAGCGGGACAAGAGACCCAGTACTTC

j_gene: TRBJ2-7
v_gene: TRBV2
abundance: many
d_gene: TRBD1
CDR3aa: CASRGGQGANEQYF
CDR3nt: TGTGCCAGCAGGGGAGGACAGGGGGCCAACGAGCAGTACTTC

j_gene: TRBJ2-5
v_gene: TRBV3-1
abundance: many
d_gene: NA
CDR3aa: CASSQDTGGETQYF
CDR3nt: TGTGCCAGCAGCCAAGATACCGGCGGGGAGACCCAGTACTTC

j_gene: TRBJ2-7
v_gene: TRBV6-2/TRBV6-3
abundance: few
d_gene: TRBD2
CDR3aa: CASSHRSRRTSGPYEQYF
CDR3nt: TGTGCCAGCAGTCATCGCAGCCGCCGGACTAGCGGCCCCTACGAGCAGTACTTC

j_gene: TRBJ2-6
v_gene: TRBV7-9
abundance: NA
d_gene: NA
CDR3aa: CASSLVSPSGANVLTF
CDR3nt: TGTGCCAGCAGCTTAGTAAGTCCCTCTGGGGCCAACGTCCTGACTTTC

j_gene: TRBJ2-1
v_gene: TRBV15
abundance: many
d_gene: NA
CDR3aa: CATQRAEPTYNEQFF
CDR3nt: TGTGCCACTCAAAGAGCGGAGCCAACCTACAATGAGCAGTTCTTC

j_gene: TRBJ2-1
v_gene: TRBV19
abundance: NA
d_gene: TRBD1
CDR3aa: CASSTGGHEQFF
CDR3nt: TGTGCCAGTAGTACAGGGGGCCATGAGCAGTTCTTC

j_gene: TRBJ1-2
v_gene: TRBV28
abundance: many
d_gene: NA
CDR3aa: CASSLGGQPGHYGYTF
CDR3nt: TGTGCCAGCAGTTTGGGCGGACAGCCCGGGCACTATGGCTACACCTTC

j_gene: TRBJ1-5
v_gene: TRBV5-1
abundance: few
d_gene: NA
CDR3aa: CASSLGGGSYQPQHF
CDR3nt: TGCGCCAGCAGCTTGGGGGGAGGCAGCTACCAGCCCCAGCATTTT

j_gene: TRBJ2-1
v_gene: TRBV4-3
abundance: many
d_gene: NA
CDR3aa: CASSQEGDTGGYNEQFF
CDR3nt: TGCGCCAGCAGCCAAGAGGGGGACACCGGAGGATACAATGAGCAGTTCTTC

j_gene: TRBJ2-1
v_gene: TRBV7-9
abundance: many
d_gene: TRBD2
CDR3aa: CASSLYSRTSGIYNEQFF
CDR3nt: TGTGCCAGCAGCTTATATTCCAGGACTAGCGGAATATACAATGAGCAGTTCTTC

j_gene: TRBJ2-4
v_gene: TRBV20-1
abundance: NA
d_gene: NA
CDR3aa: CSARDLGQGIYNIQYF
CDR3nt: TGCAGTGCTAGAGATCTGGGGCAGGGAATTTATAACATTCAGTACTTC

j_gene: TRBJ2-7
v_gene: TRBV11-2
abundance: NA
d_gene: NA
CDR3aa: CASSLSYNEQYF
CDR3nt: TGCGCCAGCAGCTTGTCCTACAATGAGCAGTACTTC

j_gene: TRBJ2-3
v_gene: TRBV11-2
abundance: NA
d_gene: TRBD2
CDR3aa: CASTNSGLARSTDTQYF
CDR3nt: TGTGCCAGCACCAACTCGGGACTAGCACGTAGCACAGATACGCAGTATTTT

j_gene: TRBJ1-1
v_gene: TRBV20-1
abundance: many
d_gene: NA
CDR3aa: CSARGGMGNTEAFF
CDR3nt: TGCAGTGCTAGAGGCGGGATGGGGAACACTGAAGCTTTCTTT

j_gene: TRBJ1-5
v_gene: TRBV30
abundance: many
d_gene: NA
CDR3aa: CAWSVRNWYNQPQHF
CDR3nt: TGTGCCTGGAGTGTACGTAATTGGTACAATCAGCCCCAGCATTTT

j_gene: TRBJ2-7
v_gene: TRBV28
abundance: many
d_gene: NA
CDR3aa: CASTFYSSYEQYF
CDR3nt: TGTGCCAGCACCTTCTACAGCTCCTACGAGCAGTACTTC

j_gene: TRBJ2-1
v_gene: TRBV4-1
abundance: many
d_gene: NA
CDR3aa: CASSQVTDNEQFF
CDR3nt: TGCGCCAGCAGCCAAGTTACCGACAATGAGCAGTTCTTC

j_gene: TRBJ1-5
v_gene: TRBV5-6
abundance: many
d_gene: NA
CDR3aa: CASSLEGNKPQHF
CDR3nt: TGTGCCAGCAGCTTGGAAGGTAATAAGCCCCAGCATTTT

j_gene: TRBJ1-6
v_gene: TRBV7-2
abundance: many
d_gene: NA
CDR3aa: CASSLGQVNSPLHF
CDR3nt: TGTGCCAGCAGCTTAGGACAGGTTAATTCACCCCTCCACTTT

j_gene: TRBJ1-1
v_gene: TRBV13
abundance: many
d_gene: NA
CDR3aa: CASSPETVEAFF
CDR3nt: TGTGCCAGCAGCCCAGAGACAGTTGAAGCTTTCTTT

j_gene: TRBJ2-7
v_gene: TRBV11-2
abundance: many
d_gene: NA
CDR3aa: CASSLDLGYEQYF
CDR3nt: TGTGCCAGCAGCTTAGATCTCGGGTACGAGCAGTACTTC

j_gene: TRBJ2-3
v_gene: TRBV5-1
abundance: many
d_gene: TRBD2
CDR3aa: CASSLRTSQDTQYF
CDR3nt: TGCGCCAGCAGCTTGAGGACTAGCCAAGATACGCAGTATTTT

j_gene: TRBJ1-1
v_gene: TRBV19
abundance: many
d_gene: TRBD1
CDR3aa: CASSAGQGGATEAFF
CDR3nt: TGTGCCAGTAGTGCCGGACAGGGAGGGGCCACTGAAGCTTTCTTT

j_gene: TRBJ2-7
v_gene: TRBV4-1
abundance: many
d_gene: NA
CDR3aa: CASSLGSGDSYEQYF
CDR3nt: TGCGCCAGCAGCCTAGGGTCGGGGGACTCCTACGAGCAGTACTTC

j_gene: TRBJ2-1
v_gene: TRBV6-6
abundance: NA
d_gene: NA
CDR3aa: CASSYTTPSRNEQFF
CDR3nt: TGTGCCAGCAGTTACACGACCCCAAGTCGTAATGAGCAGTTCTTC

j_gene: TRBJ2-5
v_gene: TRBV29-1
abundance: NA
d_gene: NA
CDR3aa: CSVVPLETQYF
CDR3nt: TGCAGCGTTGTACCGTTAGAGACCCAGTACTTC

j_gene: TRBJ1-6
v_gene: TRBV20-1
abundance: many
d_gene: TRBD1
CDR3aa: CSIQGADMTPLHF
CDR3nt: TGCAGTATCCAGGGGGCGGACATGACACCCCTCCACTTT

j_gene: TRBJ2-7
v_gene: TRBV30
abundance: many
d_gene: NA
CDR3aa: CAWSVDGPYEQYF
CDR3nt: TGTGCCTGGAGTGTTGACGGTCCCTACGAGCAGTACTTC

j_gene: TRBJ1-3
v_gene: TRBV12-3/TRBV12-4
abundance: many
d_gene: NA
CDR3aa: CASAEGRPALAGNTIYF
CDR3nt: TGTGCCAGCGCGGAGGGGCGTCCGGCCTTAGCTGGAAACACCATATATTTT

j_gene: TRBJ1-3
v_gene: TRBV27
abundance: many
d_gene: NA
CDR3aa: CASSSRGGDRRGNTIYF
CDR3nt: TGTGCCAGCAGTTCGAGAGGAGGCGACAGGAGGGGAAACACCATATATTTT

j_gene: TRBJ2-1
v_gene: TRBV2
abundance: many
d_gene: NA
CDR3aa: CATPTGNNEQFF
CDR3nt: TGTGCCACCCCAACAGGTAACAATGAGCAGTTCTTC

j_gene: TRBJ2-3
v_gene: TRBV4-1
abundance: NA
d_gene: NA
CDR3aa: CASSPHREGADTQYF
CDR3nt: TGCGCCAGCAGCCCCCACAGGGAAGGAGCAGATACGCAGTATTTT

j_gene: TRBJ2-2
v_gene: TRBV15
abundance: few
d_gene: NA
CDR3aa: CATSRNLRGADTGELFF
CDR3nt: TGTGCCACCAGCAGGAACCTCAGGGGGGCGGACACCGGGGAGCTGTTTTTT

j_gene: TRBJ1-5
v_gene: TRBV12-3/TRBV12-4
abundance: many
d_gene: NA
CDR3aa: CASSMTGSNQPQHF
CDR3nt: TGTGCCAGCAGTATGACAGGTAGCAATCAGCCCCAGCATTTT

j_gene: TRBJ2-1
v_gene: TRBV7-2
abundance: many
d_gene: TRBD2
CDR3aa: CASSLGSGGPWNEQFF
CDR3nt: TGTGCCAGCAGCTTAGGATCGGGAGGGCCCTGGAATGAGCAGTTCTTC

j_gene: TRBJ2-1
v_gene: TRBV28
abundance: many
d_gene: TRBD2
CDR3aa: CASSLAGGPRAYNEQFF
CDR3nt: TGTGCCAGCAGTCTGGCGGGAGGGCCGCGGGCCTACAATGAGCAGTTCTTC

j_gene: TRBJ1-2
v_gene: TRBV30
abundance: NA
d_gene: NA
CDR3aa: CAWSGGGYTF
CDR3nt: TGTGCCTGGAGTGGCGGCGGCTACACCTTC

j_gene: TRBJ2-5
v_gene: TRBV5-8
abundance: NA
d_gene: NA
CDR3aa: CASSLGLGEQETQYF
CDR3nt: TGTGCCAGCAGCTTGGGGCTTGGAGAACAAGAGACCCAGTACTTC